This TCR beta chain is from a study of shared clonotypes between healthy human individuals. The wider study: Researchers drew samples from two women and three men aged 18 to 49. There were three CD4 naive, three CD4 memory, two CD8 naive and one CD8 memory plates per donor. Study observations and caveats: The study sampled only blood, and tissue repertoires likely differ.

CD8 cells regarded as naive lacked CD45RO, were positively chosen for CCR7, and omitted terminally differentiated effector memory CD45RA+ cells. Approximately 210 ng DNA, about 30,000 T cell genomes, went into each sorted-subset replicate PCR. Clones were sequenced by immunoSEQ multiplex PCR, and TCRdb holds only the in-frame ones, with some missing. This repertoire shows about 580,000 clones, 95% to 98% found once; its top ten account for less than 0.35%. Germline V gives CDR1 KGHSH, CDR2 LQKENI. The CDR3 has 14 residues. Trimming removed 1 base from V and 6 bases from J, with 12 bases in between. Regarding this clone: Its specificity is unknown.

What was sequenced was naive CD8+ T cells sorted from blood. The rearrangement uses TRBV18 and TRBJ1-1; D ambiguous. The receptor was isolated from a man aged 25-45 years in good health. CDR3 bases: TGTGCCAGCTCACCACTAGGCACAGAGGCTGAAGCTTTCTTT. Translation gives CASSPLGTEAEAFF.